The sequence of this T cell receptor (beta chain) was determined in a study of radiation and T cells in renal cell carcinoma. General study points: In blood, top tumor clones expanded by 2 weeks, shrinking by 4.

CDR1 is KGHSH and CDR2 is LQKENI in the germline V gene. With V trimmed by 6 bases and J by 0 bases, 5 bases remained unmatched. This CDR3 has 14 amino acids. Only in-frame clones appear in the TCRdb table, and some are missing; sequencing was by immunoSEQ multiplex PCR. The sample comprises some 95,000 clones, 86% of which are singletons, and approximately 8.1% rests with the top ten. Comment on this clone: Its antigen is not identified.

Sample time point: baseline pretreatment blood. The treatment here: 15 Gy SBRT to primary tumor, nephrectomy 4 weeks later. Radiation-treated patients gave blood at baseline, week 2 and week 4. The sample here was blood, taken from a patient whose treatment included radiotherapy and nephrectomy. The source of this sequence is a man aged 50-60 years with renal cell carcinoma. The chain combines TRBV18 with TRBJ2-7; 7 bases agree with TRBD1. CDR3 sequence (DNA): TGTGCCAGCTCCTCACAGGGGAACTCCTACGAGCAGTACTTC. Its protein product is CASSSQGNSYEQYF.